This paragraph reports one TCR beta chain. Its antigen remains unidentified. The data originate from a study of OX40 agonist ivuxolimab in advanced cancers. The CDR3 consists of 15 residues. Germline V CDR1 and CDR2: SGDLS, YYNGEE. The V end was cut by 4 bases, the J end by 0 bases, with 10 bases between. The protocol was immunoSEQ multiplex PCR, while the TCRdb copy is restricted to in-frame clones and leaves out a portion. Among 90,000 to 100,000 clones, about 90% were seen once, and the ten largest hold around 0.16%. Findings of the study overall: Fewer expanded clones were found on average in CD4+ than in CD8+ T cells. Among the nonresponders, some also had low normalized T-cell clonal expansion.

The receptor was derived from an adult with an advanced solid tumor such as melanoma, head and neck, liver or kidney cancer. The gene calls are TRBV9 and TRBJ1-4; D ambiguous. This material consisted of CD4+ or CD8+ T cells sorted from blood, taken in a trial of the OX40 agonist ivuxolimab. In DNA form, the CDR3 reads TGTGCCAGCAGCCAGACCTTATCAACTAATGAAAAACTGTTTTTT. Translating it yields CASSQTLSTNEKLFF.